The 12 T cell receptor beta chains listed next were all sequenced from one sample in a study of T cell responses to AZD1222 COVID-19 vaccine. The method was immunoSEQ multiplex PCR; TCRdb's version includes in-frame clones alone and lacks a portion of them. The table records about 170,000 clones, 90% of them present only once. The sample consisted of peripheral blood, taken on day 0 of AZD1222 vaccination. These receptors came from an adult in good health.

The CDR3 sequence: CASSFREVGTEAFF. For the CDR3, the DNA is TGTGCCAGCAGCTTCAGGGAGGTCGGCACTGAAGCTTTCTTT. The chain uses TRBV5-8 and TRBJ1-1; weak D call: TRBD1 (5 bases). Germline lookup yields CDR1 SGHTS and CDR2 YDEGEE. V was cut by 2 bases and J by 4 bases, with 12 bases left in between. This CDR3 comprises 14 residues.

The rearrangement uses TRBV28 and TRBJ2-7; D is unresolved. The CDR3 sequence is 10 residues long. The ends were cut back, 7 bases at V and 3 bases at J, with 4 bases in the middle. The germline V gene encodes CDR1 MDHEN and CDR2 SYDVKM. CDR3 protein: CASMGYEQYF. CDR3 in DNA: TGTGCCAGCATGGGCTACGAGCAGTACTTC.

The chain carries TRBV28 and TRBJ1-2; 8 nucleotides match TRBD1. Germline-derived CDR1 and CDR2 are MDHEN and SYDVKM. Trimming at V came to 5 bases and at J to 6 bases, leaving 8 bases not matched to a gene. The CDR3 totals 14 residues. CDR3: CASSPGQGRDGYTF. The DNA of the CDR3 is TGTGCCAGCAGTCCCGGACAGGGAAGAGATGGCTACACCTTC.

The chain uses TRBV5-1 and TRBJ1-2, with D hard to call. With 5 bases removed from V and 3 bases from J, the gap between germline ends came to 14 bases. The CDR3 runs 14 residues. Germline V lookup: CDR1 SGHRS, CDR2 YFSETQ. CDR3 region: CASRRTVADYGYTF. Written as DNA, the CDR3 is TGCGCCAGCAGGCGGACCGTGGCTGACTATGGCTACACCTTC.

The table lists this clone with a few counts. The chain uses TRBV7-3 and TRBJ2-5; TRBD2 agrees at 9 bases. V lost 3 bases, J lost 2 bases, and 4 bases stayed unmatched. CDR3 size: 15 residues. CDR1 is SGHTA, CDR2 FQGTGA, per germline. CDR3 bases: TGTGCCAGCAGCTTGGCGGGGGGGTCTCAAGAGACCCAGTACTTC. Amino acids: CASSLAGGSQETQYF.

The chain is built from TRBV19 and TRBJ1-5; D remains unclear. Germline V CDR1 and CDR2: LNHDA, SQIVND (reference sequence). V lost 1 base and J 0 bases, leaving 7 bases between the germline ends. CDR3 length: 15 residues. The CDR3 DNA reads TGTGCCAGTAGTATAGTTGGACCTAGCAATCAGCCCCAGCATTTT. This gives the protein CASSIVGPSNQPQHF.

The chain links TRBV29-1 to TRBJ1-2; possibly TRBD1 for D (6 bases). The CDR3 runs to 11 residues. V was trimmed by 6 bases and J by 4 bases, leaving 9 bases between them. CDR1 is SQVTM, CDR2 ANQGSEA, per germline. The CDR3 DNA sequence: TGCAGCGTCGAACAGGGCTATGGCTACACCTTC. Translation: CSVEQGYGYTF.

The rearrangement joins TRBV6-5 to TRBJ1-1; D uncertain. The germline V gene encodes CDR1 MNHEY and CDR2 SVGAGI. The CDR3 covers 14 residues. Trimming pared 6 bases from V and 0 bases from J, leaving 11 bases between. The CDR3 here is CASSKTPVNTEAFF. CDR3 coding DNA: TGTGCCAGCAGCAAGACACCAGTGAACACTGAAGCTTTCTTT.

The chain combines TRBV5-4 with TRBJ1-1; D unclear. Germline-derived CDR1 and CDR2 are SGHNT and YYREEE (reference sequence). Trimming removed 2 bases from V and 3 bases from J, with 5 bases in between. CDR3 length equals 12 residues. CDR3 residues: CASSFTDTEAFF. CDR3 coding DNA: TGTGCCAGCAGCTTCACCGACACTGAAGCTTTCTTT.

This clone was seen more than once but under ten times. This sequence joins TRBV6-5 and TRBJ1-1; no firm D call. The CDR3 loop spans 12 amino acids. Germline CDR1 is MNHEY and CDR2 is SVGAGI. V lost 4 bases and J lost 6, with 9 bases in between. The CDR3 is CASSSHGAEAFF. The CDR3 DNA follows: TGTGCCAGCAGTTCACATGGGGCTGAAGCTTTCTTT.

The chain has TRBV6-2 or TRBV6-3 and TRBJ1-6; D is possibly TRBD1 (5 bases). CDR1 is MNHEY and CDR2 is SVGEGT in the germline V gene. This CDR3 is 15 amino acids long. Trimming cost V 6 bases and J 7 bases, with 16 bases left between them. The CDR3 DNA is TGTGCCAGCAGCTTTAATCGGGACGGAAATTCACCCCTCCACTTT. Its protein product is CASSFNRDGNSPLHF.

This chain uses TRBV5-1 with TRBJ2-1; D not certain. The CDR3 has 14 residues. Germline loops: CDR1 SGHRS, CDR2 YFSETQ. Trimming cost V 9 bases and J 0 bases, with 13 bases left between them. The CDR3 nucleotides are TGCGCCACCAGACAATCAAGCTCCTACAATGAGCAGTTCTTC. This encodes CATRQSSSYNEQFF.